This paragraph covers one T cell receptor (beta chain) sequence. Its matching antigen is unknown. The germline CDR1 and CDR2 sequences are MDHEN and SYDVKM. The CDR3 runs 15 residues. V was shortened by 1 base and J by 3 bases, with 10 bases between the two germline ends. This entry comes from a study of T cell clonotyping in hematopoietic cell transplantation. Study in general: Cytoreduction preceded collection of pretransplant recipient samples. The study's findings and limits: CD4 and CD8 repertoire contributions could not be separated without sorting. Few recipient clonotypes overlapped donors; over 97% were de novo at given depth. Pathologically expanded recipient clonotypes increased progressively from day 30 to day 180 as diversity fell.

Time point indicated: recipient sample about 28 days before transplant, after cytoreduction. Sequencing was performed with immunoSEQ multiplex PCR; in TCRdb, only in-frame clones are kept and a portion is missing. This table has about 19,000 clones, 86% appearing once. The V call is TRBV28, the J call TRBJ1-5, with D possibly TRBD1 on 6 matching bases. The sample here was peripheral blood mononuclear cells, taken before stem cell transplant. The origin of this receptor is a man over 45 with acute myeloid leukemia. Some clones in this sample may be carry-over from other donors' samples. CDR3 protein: CASSLSGHLNQPQHF. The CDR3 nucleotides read TGTGCCAGCAGTTTATCGGGACACCTCAATCAGCCCCAGCATTTT.